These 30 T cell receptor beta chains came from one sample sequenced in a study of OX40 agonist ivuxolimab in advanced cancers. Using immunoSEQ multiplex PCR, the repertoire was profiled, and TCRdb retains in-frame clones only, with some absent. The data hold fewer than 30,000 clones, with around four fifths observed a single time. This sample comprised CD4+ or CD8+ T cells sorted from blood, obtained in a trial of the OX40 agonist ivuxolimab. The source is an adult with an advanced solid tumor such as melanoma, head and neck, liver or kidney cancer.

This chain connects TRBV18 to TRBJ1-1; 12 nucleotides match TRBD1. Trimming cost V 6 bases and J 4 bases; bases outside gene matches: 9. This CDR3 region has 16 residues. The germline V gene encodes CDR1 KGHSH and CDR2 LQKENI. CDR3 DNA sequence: TGTGCCAGCTCGGCCCCGGGACAGGGGGCAGGCACTGAAGCTTTCTTT. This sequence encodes CASSAPGQGAGTEAFF. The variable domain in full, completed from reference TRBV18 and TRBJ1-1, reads NAGVMQNPRHLVRRRGQEARLRCSPMKGHSHVYWYRQLPEEGLKFMVYLQKENIIDESGMPKERFSAEFPKEGPSILRIQQVVRGDSAAYFCASSAPGQGAGTEAFFGQGTRLTVV.

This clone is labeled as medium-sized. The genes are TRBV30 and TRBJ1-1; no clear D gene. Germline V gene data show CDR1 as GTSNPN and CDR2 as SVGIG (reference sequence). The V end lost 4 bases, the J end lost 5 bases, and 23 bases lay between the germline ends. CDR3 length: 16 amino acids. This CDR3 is CAWTDKPGPGRTEAFF. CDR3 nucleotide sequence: TGTGCCTGGACCGACAAACCTGGGCCGGGTCGGACTGAAGCTTTCTTT.

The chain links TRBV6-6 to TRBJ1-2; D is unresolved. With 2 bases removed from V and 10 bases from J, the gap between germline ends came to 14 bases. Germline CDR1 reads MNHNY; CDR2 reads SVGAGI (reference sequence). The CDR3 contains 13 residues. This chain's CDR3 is CASSYPPGTDYTF. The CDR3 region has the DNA TGTGCCAGCAGTTACCCCCCGGGCACGGACTACACCTTC.

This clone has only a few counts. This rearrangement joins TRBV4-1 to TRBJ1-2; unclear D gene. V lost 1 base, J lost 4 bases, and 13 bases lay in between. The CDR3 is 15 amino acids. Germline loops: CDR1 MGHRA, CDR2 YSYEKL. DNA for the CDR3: TGCGCCAGCAGCCAAGGAATTCTCGAGGGCTATGGCTACACCTTC. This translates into CASSQGILEGYGYTF.

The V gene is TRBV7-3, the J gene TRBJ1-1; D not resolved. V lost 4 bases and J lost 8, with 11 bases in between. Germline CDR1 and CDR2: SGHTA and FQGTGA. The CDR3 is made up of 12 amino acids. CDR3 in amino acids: CASSYDSGEAFF. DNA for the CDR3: TGTGCCAGCAGCTACGACTCGGGGGAAGCTTTCTTT. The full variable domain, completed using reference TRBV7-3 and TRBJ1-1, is GAGVSQTPSNKVTEKGKYVELRCDPISGHTALYWYRQSLGQGPEFLIYFQGTGAADDSGLPNDRFFAVRPEGSVSTLKIQRTERGDSAVYLCASSYDSGEAFFGQGTRLTVV.

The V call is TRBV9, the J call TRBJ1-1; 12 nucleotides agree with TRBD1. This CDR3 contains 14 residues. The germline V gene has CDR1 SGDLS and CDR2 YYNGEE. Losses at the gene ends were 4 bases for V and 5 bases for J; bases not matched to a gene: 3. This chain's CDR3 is CASSPGQGATEAFF. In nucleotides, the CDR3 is TGTGCCAGCAGCCCGGGACAGGGGGCTACTGAAGCTTTCTTT.

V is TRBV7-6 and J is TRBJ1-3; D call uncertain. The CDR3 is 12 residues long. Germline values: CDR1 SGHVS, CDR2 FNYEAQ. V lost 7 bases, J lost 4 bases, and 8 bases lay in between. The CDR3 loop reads CASTPLGNTIYF. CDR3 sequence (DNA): TGTGCCAGCACTCCACTCGGAAACACCATATATTTT.

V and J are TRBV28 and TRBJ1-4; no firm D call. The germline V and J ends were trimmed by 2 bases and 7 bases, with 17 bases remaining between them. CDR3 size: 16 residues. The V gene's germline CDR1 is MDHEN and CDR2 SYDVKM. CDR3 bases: TGTGCCAGCAGTTTACTTAGGTTGTCGCAGTTTGAAAAACTGTTTTTT. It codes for CASSLLRLSQFEKLFF.

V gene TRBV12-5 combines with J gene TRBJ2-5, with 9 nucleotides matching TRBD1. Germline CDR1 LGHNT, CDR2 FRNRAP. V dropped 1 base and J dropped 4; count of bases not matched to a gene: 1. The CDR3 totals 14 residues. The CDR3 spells CASGLGQGGETQYF. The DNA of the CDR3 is TGTGCTAGTGGTTTGGGACAGGGGGGAGAGACCCAGTACTTC.

The CDR3, as DNA: TGTGCCAGCAGCCCCGGCGGCAGGGGGGTTTCACCCCTCCACTTT. Protein: CASSPGGRGVSPLHF. The genes are TRBV7-9 and TRBJ1-6, with 7 bases lining up with TRBD1. The CDR3 length is 15 residues. Germline trimming cut 5 bases from V and 9 bases from J; bases unmatched to any gene: 10. CDR1 SEHNR and CDR2 FQNEAQ come from the germline V gene (reference sequence).

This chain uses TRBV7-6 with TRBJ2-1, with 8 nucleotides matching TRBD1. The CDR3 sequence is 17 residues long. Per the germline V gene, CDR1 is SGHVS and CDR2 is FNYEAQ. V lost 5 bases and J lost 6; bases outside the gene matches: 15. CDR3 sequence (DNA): TGTGCCAGCAGCCTATCGCGGACAGGGTATCAATTCAATGAGCAGTTCTTC. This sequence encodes CASSLSRTGYQFNEQFF.

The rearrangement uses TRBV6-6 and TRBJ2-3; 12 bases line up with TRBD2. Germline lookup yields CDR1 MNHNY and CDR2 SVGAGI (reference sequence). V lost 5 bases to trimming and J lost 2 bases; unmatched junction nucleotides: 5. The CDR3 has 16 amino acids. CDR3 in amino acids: CASSARLAGDTDTQYF. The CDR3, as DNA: TGTGCCAGCAGTGCCAGACTAGCGGGGGACACAGATACGCAGTATTTT.

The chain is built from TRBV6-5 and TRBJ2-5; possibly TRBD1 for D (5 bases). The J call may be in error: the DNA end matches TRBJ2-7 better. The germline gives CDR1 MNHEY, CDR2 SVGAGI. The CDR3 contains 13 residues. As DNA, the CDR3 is TGTGCCAGCAGTTATGCCAGGGCGGTCGAGCAGTACTTC. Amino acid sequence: CASSYARAVEQYF.

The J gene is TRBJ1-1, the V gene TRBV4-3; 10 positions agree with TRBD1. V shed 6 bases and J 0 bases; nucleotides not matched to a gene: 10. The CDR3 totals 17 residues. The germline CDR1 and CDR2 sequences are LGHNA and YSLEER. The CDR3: CASSPAGTGDMNTEAFF. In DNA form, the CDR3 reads TGCGCCAGCAGTCCGGCGGGGACAGGGGACATGAACACTGAAGCTTTCTTT.

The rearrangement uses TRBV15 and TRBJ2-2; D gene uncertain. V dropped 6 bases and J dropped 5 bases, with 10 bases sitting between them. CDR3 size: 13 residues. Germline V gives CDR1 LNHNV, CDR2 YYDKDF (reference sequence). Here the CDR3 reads CATSSGFTGELFF. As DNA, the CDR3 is TGTGCCACCAGTTCTGGGTTTACCGGGGAGCTGTTTTTT.

CDR3 loop: CASSLAPGGNTEAFF. The CDR3, as DNA: TGTGCCAGCAGCTTAGCCCCAGGGGGGAACACTGAAGCTTTCTTT. The chain recombines TRBV7-9 with TRBJ1-1; 7 bases map to TRBD1. The junction had 2 bases not matched to a gene; V was cut back by 0 bases and J by 1 base. Germline CDR1 and CDR2: SEHNR and FQNEAQ (reference sequence). CDR3 length: 15 residues.

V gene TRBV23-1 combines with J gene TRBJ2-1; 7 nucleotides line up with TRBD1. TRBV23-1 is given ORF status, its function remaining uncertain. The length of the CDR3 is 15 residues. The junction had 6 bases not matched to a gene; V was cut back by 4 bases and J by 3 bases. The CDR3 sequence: CASSPRQGYYNEQFF. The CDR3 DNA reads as TGCGCCAGCAGTCCAAGACAGGGATACTACAATGAGCAGTTCTTC.

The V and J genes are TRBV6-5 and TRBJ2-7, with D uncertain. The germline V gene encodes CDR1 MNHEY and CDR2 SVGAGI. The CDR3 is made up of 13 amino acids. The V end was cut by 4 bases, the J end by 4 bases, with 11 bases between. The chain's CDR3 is CASSSHSDYEQYF. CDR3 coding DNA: TGTGCCAGCAGTTCTCACAGTGATTACGAGCAGTACTTC.

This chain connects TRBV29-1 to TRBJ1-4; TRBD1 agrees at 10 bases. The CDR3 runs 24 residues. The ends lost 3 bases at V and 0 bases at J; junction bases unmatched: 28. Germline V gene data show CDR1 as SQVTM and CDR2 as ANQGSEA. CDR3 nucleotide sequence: TGCAGCGTTGAGGGATGGGTGGGGACAGGGGCCAATCCGTTACGCCGCACAACTAATGAAAAACTGTTTTTT. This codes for CSVEGWVGTGANPLRRTTNEKLFF.

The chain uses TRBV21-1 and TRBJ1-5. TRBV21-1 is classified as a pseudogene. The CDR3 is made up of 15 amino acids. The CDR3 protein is CASSKAGTGNQPQHF. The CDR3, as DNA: TGTGCCAGCAGCAAAGCAGGGACGGGCAATCAGCCCCAGCATTTT.

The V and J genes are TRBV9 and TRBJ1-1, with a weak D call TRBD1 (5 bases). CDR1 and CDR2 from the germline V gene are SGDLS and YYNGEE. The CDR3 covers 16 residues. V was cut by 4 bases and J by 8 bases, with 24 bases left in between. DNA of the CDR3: TGTGCCAGCAGCCCGAAGTGGGCGAGCGATCAGGGCGAAGCTTTCTTT. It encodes CASSPKWASDQGEAFF.

Here the CDR3 DNA reads TGTGCCAGCAGGTTAAGACAGGGGGACTACAATGAGCAGTTCTTC. Its protein product is CASRLRQGDYNEQFF. The chain is built from TRBV21-1 and TRBJ2-1; no check of the table's D call, TRBD1, against the DNA was made. TRBV21-1 is termed a pseudogene. The CDR3 extends over 15 amino acids.

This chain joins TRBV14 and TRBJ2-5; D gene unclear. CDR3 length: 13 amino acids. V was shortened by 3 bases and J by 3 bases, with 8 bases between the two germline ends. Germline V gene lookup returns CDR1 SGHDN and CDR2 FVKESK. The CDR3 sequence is CASSQWPEETQYF. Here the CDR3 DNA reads TGTGCCAGCAGCCAGTGGCCGGAAGAGACCCAGTACTTC.

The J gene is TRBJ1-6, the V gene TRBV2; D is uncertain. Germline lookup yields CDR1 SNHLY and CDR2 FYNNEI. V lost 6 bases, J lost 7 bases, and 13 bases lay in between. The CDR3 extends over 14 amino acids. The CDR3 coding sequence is TGTGCCAGCAGACCCGGCACAGCCAATTCACCCCTCCACTTT. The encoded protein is CASRPGTANSPLHF. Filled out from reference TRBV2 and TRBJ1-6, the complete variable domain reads EPEVTQTPSHQVTQMGQEVILRCVPISNHLYFYWYRQILGQKVEFLVSFYNNEISEKSEIFDDQFSVERPDGSNFTLKIRSTKLEDSAMYFCASRPGTANSPLHFGNGTRLTVT.

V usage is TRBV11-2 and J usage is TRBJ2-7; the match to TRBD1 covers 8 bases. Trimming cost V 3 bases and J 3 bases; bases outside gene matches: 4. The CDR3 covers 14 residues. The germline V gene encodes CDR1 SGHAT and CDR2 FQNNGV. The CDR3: CASSFGQGYYEQYF. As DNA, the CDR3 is TGTGCCAGCAGCTTCGGACAGGGATACTACGAGCAGTACTTC.

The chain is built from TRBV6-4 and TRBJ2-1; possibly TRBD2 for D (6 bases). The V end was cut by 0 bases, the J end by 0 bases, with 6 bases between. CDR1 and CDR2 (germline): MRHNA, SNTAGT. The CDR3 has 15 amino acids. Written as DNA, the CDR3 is TGTGCCAGCAGTGACTCTAGCGGCTCCTACAATGAGCAGTTCTTC. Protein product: CASSDSSGSYNEQFF.

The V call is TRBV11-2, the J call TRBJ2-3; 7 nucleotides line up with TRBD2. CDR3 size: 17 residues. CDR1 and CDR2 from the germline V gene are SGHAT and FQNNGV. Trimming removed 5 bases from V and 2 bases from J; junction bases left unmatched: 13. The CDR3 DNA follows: TGTGCCAGCAGCCCTACCTCCATGCTAGCGGACACAGATACGCAGTATTTT. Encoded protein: CASSPTSMLADTDTQYF.

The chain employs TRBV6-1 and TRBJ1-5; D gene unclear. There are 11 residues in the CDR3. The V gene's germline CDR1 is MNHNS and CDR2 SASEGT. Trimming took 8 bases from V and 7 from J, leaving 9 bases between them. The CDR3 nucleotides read TGTGCCAGCGGTCCTGGGCAGCCCCAGCATTTT. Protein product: CASGPGQPQHF.

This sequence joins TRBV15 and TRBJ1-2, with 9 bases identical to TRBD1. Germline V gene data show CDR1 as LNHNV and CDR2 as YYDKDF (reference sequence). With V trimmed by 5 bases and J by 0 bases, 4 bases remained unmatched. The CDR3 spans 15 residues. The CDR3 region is CATSGQGSANYGYTF. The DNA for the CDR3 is TGTGCCACCAGCGGACAGGGGTCTGCTAACTATGGCTACACCTTC.

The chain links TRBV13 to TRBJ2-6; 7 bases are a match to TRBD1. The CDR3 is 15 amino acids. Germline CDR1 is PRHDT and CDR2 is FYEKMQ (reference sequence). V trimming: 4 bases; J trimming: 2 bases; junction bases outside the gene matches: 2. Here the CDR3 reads CASSSTGTGANVLTF. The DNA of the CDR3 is TGTGCCAGCAGCTCGACAGGGACTGGGGCCAACGTCCTGACTTTC.